The 8 T cell receptor beta chains in this list originate from one sample, sequenced in a study of STAT5B mutations in CD4+ large granular lymphocyte leukemia. Measured with immunoSEQ multiplex PCR; TCRdb has only the in-frame clones, and not every one. The table lists fewer than 35,000 clones, 65% to 75% of them singletons. The specimen was CD4+ T cells from blood buffy coats. The receptors here all came from a human donor in good health.

The chain recombines TRBV20-1 with TRBJ1-1; TRBD1 aligns across 9 bases. Germline V CDR1 and CDR2: DFQATT, SNEGSKA (reference sequence). The V and J ends lost 7 bases and 7 bases, in that order; junction bases with no gene match: 4. The CDR3 consists of 11 residues. The CDR3 sequence is CSVGQGIEAFF. The CDR3 region has the DNA TGCAGTGTCGGACAGGGGATTGAAGCTTTCTTT.

V gene TRBV30 combines with J gene TRBJ2-7; D gene unclear. The CDR3 runs 13 residues. The V gene's germline CDR1 is GTSNPN and CDR2 SVGIG (reference sequence). V was clipped by 1 base and J by 3 bases, with 10 bases between them. Written as DNA, the CDR3 is TGTGCCTGGAGTGAAAGCCTCAGCTACGAGCAGTACTTC. Translation: CAWSESLSYEQYF.

CDR3 in amino acids: CASSLKGRTSYNEQFF. Here the CDR3 DNA reads TGTGCCAGCAGCTTAAAGGGGAGAACCTCCTACAATGAGCAGTTCTTC. V usage is TRBV7-2 and J usage is TRBJ2-1; D assignment may be TRBD1 or TRBD2 (5 bases each). The germline gives CDR1 SGHTA, CDR2 FQGNSA. V was trimmed by 2 bases and J by 0 bases, leaving 11 bases between them. This CDR3 comprises 16 residues.

CDR3 sequence: CASSLDRVGKLFF. Written as DNA, the CDR3 is TGTGCCAGCAGCTTAGACAGGGTCGGGAAACTGTTTTTT. The chain is built from TRBV7-2 and TRBJ1-4, with a tentative D call TRBD1 (6 bases). CDR3 length equals 13 residues. The germline CDR1 and CDR2 sequences are SGHTA and FQGNSA. V gave up 1 base and J gave up 11 bases, with 11 bases separating them.

V and J are TRBV7-9 and TRBJ2-3; 10 bases map to TRBD1. The CDR3 contains 14 residues. The junction had 2 bases not matched to a gene; V was cut back by 3 bases and J by 5 bases. Germline V gene data show CDR1 as SEHNR and CDR2 as FQNEAQ (reference sequence). The chain's CDR3 is CASSFRDRGDTQYF. The CDR3 DNA reads as TGTGCCAGCAGCTTCCGGGACAGGGGAGATACGCAGTATTTT.

The sample holds a few counts of this clone. This chain joins TRBV10-1 and TRBJ2-7; D call uncertain. V lost 2 bases, J lost 8 bases, and 10 bases lay in between. Germline values: CDR1 WNHNN, CDR2 SYGVQD (reference sequence). The CDR3 has 12 amino acids. As DNA, the CDR3 is TGCGCCAGCAGTGAGGTACCTACGAAGCAGTACTTC. It codes for CASSEVPTKQYF.

The CDR3 here is CATRRGQLAYEQYF. The CDR3 nucleotides are TGTGCCACCAGGCGGGGACAGCTAGCCTACGAGCAGTACTTC. The rearrangement joins TRBV6-5 to TRBJ2-7; D is possibly TRBD1 (7 bases). This CDR3 contains 14 residues. The V and J ends lost 10 bases and 2 bases respectively, with 18 bases between them. Germline V CDR1 and CDR2: MNHEY, SVGAGI.

This chain joins TRBV5-4 and TRBJ2-1; no reliable D call. Germline V CDR1 and CDR2: SGHNT, YYREEE (reference sequence). The CDR3 consists of 15 residues. V lost 0 bases to trimming and J lost 0 bases, with 7 bases between them. CDR3 sequence (DNA): TGTGCCAGCAGCTTGGGATCGAGCTCCTACAATGAGCAGTTCTTC. It translates to CASSLGSSSYNEQFF.